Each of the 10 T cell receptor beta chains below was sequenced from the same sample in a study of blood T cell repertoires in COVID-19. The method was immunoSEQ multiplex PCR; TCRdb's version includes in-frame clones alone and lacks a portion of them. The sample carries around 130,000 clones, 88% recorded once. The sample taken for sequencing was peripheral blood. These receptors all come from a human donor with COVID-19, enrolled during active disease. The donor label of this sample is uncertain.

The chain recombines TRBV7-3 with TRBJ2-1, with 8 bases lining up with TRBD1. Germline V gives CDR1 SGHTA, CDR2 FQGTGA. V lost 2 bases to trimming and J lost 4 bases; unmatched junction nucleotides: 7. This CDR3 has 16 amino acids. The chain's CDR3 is CASSLAGQGIYNEQFF. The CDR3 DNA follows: TGTGCCAGCAGCTTAGCCGGACAGGGTATTTACAATGAGCAGTTCTTC.

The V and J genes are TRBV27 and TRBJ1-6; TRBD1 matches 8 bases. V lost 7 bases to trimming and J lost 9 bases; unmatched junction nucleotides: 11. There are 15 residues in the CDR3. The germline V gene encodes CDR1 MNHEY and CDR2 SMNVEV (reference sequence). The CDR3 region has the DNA TGTGCCAGCACCACCAGGGGACAGGTACCTTCACCCCTCCACTTT. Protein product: CASTTRGQVPSPLHF.

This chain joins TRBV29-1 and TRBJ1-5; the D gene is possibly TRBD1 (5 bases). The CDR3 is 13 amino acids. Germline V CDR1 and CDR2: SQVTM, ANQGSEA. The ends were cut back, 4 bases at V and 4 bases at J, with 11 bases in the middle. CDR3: CSVGRGGNQPQHF. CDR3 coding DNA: TGCAGCGTTGGAAGGGGAGGTAATCAGCCCCAGCATTTT.

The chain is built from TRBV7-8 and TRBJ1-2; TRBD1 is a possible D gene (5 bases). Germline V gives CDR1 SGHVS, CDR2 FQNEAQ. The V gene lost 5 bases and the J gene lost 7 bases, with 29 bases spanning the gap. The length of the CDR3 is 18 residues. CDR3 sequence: CASSHERVGLVRTGGYTF. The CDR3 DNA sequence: TGTGCCAGCAGCCACGAACGTGTGGGGCTGGTTAGAACGGGTGGCTACACCTTC. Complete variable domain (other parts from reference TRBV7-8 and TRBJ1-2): GAGVSQSPRYKVAKRGQDVALRCDPISGHVSLFWYQQALGQGPEFLTYFQNEAQLDKSGLPSDRFFAERPEGSVSTLKIQRTQQEDSAVYLCASSHERVGLVRTGGYTFGSGTRLTVV.

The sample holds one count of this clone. CDR3 sequence reads: CASSIGQIHNEQFF. DNA of the CDR3: TGTGCCAGCTCAATCGGACAAATACACAATGAGCAGTTCTTC. The V gene is TRBV11-3, the J gene TRBJ2-1; possibly TRBD1 for D (5 bases). The CDR3 loop spans 14 amino acids. Germline CDR1 SGHNT, CDR2 YENEEA. Trimming cost V 8 bases and J 5 bases, with 16 bases left between them.

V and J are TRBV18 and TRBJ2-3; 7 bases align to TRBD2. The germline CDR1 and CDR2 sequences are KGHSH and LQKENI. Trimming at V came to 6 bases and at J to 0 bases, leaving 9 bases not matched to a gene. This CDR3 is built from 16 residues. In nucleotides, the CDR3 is TGTGCCAGCTCCCAAGAGTTGGGGGGGAGCACAGATACGCAGTATTTT. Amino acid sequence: CASSQELGGSTDTQYF.

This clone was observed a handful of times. CDR3 sequence: CVRSLVLASGPYNEQFF. For the CDR3, the DNA is TGTGTCAGAAGCTTAGTTTTGGCTAGCGGGCCCTACAATGAGCAGTTCTTC. The rearrangement links TRBV7-5 to TRBJ2-1; the table's D call, TRBD2, has no DNA check behind it. TRBV7-5 is recorded as a pseudogene. The CDR3 has 17 residues.

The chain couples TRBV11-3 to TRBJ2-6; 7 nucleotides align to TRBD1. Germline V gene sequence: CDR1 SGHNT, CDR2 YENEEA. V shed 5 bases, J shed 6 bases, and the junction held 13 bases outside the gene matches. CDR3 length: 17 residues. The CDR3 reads CASSPRRATGTANVLTF. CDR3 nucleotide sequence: TGTGCCAGCAGCCCCCGTCGAGCGACAGGGACGGCCAACGTCCTGACTTTC.

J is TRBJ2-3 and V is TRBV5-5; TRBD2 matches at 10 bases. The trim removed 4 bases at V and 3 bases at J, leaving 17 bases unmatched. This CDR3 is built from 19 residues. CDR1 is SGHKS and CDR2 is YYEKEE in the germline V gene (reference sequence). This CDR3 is CASSRLPSGGAVGTDTQYF. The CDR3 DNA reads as TGTGCCAGCAGCAGGCTCCCCAGCGGGGGGGCCGTTGGGACAGATACGCAGTATTTT.

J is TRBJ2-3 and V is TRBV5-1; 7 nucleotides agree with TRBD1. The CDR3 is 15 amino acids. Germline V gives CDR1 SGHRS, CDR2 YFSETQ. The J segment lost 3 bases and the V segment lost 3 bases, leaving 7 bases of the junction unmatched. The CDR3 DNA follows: TGCGCCAGCAGCTCGGGACAGATCGAAACAGATACGCAGTATTTT. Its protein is CASSSGQIETDTQYF.